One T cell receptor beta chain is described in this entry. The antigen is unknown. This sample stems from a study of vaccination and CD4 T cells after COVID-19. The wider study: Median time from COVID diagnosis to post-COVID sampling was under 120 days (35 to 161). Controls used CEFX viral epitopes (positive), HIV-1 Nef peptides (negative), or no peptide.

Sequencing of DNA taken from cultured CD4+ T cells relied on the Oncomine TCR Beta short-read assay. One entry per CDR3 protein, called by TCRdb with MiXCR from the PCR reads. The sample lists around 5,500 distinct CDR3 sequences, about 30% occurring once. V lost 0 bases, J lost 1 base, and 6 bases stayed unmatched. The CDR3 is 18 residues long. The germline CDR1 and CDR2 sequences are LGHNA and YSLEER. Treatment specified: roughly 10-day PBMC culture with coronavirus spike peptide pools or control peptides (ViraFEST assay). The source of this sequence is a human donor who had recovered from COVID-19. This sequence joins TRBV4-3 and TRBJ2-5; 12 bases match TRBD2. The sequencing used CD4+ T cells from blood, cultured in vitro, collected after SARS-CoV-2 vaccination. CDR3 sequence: CASSQDSGLAGLQETQYF. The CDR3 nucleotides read TGCGCCAGCAGCCAAGATTCGGGACTAGCGGGCCTCCAAGAGACCCAGTACTTC.